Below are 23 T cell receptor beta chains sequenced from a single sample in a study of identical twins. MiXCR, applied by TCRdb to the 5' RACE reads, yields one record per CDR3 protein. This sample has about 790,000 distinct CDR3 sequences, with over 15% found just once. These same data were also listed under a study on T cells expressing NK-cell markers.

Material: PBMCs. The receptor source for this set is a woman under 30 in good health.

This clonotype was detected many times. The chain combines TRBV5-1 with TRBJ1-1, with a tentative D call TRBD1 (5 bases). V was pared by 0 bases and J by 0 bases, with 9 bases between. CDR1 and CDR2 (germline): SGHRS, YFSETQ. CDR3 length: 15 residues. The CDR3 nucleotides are TGCGCCAGCAGCTTGGGAATGGACATGAACACTGAAGCTTTCTTT. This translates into CASSLGMDMNTEAFF.

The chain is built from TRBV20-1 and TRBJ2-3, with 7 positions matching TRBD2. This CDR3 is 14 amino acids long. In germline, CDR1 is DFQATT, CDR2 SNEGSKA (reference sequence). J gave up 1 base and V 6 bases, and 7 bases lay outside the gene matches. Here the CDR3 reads CSAPNSGRTDTQYF. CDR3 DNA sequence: TGCAGTGCACCTAATAGCGGGCGCACAGATACGCAGTATTTT.

CDR3 DNA: TGTGCCAGCAGACACACGACAGGGAGGTATGGCTACACCTTC. Protein product: CASRHTTGRYGYTF. The chain uses TRBV7-9 and TRBJ1-2; TRBD1 matches at 7 bases. Germline lookup yields CDR1 SEHNR and CDR2 FQNEAQ (reference sequence). Trimming cost V 6 bases and J 5 bases; bases outside gene matches: 9. The CDR3 is 14 residues long.

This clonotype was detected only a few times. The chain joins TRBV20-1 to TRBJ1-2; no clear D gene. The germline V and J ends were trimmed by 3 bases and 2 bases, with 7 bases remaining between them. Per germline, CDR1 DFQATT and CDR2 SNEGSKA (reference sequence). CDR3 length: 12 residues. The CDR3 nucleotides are TGCAGTGCTAGGGAGGGAAACTATGGCTACACCTTC. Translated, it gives CSAREGNYGYTF.

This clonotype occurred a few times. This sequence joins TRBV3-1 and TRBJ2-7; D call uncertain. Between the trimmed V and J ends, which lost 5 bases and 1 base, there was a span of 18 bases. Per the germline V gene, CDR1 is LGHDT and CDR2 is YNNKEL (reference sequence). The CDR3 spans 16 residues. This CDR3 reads CASSFTPAGRSYEQYF. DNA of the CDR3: TGTGCCAGCAGCTTTACTCCGGCCGGGCGTTCCTACGAGCAGTACTTC.

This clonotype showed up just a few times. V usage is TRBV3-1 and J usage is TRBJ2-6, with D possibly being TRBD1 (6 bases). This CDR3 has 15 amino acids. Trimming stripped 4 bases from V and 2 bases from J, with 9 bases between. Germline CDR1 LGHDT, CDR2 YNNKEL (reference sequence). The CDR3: CASSRRQAGANVLTF. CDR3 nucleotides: TGTGCCAGCAGCCGCCGACAGGCTGGGGCCAACGTCCTGACTTTC.

CDR3 residues: CASREVGNSPLHF. The CDR3 nucleotides read TGTGCCAGCAGGGAGGTGGGGAATTCACCCCTCCACTTT. V usage is TRBV12-3 or TRBV12-4 and J usage is TRBJ1-6; no clear D. The CDR3 length is 13 residues. Trimming stripped 6 bases from V and 7 bases from J, with 10 bases between.

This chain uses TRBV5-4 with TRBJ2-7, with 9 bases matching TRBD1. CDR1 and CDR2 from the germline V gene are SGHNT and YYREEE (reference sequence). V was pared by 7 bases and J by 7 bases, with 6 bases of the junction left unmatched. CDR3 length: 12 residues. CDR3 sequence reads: CASGQTGGEQYF. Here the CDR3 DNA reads TGTGCCAGCGGACAGACAGGGGGAGAGCAGTACTTC.

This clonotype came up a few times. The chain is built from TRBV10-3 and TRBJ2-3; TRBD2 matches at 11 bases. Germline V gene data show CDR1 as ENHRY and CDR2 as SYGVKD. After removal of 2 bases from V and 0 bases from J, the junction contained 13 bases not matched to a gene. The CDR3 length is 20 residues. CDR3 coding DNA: TGTGCCATCAGTGAGACGAAGACTAGCGGGACCCTGGGAAGCACAGATACGCAGTATTTT. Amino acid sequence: CAISETKTSGTLGSTDTQYF.

CDR3 in amino acids: CASSYIGEYTEAFF. The CDR3 region has the DNA TGTGCCAGCAGTTACATAGGGGAGTATACGGAAGCTTTCTTT. The chain couples TRBV6-2 or TRBV6-3 to TRBJ1-1; tentative D call: TRBD1 (5 bases). This CDR3 region has 14 residues. CDR1 is MNHEY, CDR2 SVGEGT, per germline. V was trimmed by 2 bases and J by 8 bases, leaving 15 bases between them.

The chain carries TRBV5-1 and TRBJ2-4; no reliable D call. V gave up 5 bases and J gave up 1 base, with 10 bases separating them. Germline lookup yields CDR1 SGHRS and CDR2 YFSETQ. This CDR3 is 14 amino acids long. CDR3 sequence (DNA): TGCGCCAGCAGTGTGTCCGGGGCCAAAAACATTCAGTACTTC. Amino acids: CASSVSGAKNIQYF. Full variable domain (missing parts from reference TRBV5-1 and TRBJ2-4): KAGVTQTPRYLIKTRGQQVTLSCSPISGHRSVSWYQQTPGQGLQFLFEYFSETQRNKGNFPGRFSGRQFSNSRSEMNVSTLELGDSALYLCASSVSGAKNIQYFGAGTRLSVL.

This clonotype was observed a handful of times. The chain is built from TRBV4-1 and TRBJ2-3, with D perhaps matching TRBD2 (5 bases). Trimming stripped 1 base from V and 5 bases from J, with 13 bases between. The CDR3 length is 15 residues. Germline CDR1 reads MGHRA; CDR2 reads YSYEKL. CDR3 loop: CASSQGAGLGDTQYF. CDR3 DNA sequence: TGCGCCAGCAGCCAAGGGGCGGGTTTGGGAGATACGCAGTATTTT.

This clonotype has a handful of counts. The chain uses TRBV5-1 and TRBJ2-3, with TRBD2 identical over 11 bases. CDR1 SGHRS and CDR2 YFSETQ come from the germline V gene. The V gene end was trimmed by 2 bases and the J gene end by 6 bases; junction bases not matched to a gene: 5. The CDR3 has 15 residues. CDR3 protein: CASSLGLAGRDTQYF. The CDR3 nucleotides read TGCGCCAGCAGCTTAGGACTAGCGGGCCGGGATACGCAGTATTTT.

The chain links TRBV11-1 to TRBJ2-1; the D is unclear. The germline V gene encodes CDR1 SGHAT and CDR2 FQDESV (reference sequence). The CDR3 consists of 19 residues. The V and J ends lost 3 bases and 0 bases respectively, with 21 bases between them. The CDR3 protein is CASSFPHKGSPNSYNEQFF. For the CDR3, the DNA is TGTGCCAGCAGCTTCCCTCACAAGGGATCCCCCAACTCCTACAATGAGCAGTTCTTC.

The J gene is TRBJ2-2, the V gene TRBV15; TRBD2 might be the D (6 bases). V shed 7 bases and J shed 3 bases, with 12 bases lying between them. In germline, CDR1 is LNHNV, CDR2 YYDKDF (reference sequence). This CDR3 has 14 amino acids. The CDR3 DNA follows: TGTGCCACCAAACGGGAGTATGACACCGGGGAGCTGTTTTTT. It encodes CATKREYDTGELFF.

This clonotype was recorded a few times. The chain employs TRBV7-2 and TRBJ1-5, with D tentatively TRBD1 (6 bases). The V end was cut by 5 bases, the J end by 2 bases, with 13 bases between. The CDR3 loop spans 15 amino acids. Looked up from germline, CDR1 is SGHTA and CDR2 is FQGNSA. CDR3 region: CASSQLRGGNQPQHF. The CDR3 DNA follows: TGTGCCAGCAGCCAACTCAGGGGTGGCAATCAGCCCCAGCATTTT.

DNA of the CDR3: TGCAGTGCTAGAGTAGAAGGAACTGGAAACACCATATATTTT. Translation: CSARVEGTGNTIYF. V and J are TRBV20-1 and TRBJ1-3, with D unresolved. The germline V gene encodes CDR1 DFQATT and CDR2 SNEGSKA (reference sequence). Trimming cost V 1 base and J 2 bases, with 9 bases left between them. The CDR3 is made up of 14 amino acids.

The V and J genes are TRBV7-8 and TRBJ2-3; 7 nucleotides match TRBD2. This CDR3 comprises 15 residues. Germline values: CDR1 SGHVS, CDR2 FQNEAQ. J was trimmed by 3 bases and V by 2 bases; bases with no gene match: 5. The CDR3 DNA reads TGTGCCAGCAGCTTACGGCCTAGCGGAACAGATACGCAGTATTTT. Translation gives CASSLRPSGTDTQYF.

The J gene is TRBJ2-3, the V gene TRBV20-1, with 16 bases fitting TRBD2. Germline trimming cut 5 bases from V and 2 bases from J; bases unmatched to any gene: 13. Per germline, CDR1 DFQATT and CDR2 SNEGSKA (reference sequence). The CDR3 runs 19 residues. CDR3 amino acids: CSAPIRQGTSGGATDTQYF. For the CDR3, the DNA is TGCAGTGCTCCGATACGACAAGGGACTAGCGGGGGGGCCACAGATACGCAGTATTTT.

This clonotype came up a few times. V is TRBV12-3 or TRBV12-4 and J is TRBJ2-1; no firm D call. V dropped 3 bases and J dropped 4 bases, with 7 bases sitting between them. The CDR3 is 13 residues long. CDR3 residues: CASSFNRYNEQFF. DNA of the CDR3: TGTGCCAGCAGTTTCAACCGATACAATGAGCAGTTCTTC.

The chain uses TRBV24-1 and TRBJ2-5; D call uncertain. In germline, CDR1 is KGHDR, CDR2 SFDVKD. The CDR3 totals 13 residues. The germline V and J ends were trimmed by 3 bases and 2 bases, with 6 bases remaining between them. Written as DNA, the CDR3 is TGTGCCACCAGTGATGGAATGCAAGAGACCCAGTACTTC. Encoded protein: CATSDGMQETQYF.

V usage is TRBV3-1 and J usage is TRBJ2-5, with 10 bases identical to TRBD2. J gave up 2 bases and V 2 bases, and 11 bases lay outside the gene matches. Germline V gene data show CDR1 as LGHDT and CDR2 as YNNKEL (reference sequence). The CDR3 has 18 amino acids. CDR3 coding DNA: TGTGCCAGCAGCCAAACCCTCCCTAGCGGGAGAAAACAAGAGACCCAGTACTTC. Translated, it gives CASSQTLPSGRKQETQYF.

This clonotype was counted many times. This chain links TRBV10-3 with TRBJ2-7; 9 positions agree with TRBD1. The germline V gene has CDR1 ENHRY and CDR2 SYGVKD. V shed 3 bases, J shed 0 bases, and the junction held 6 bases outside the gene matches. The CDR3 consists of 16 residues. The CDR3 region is CAISDRQGVRSYEQYF. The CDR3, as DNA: TGTGCCATCAGTGACCGACAGGGGGTCCGCTCCTACGAGCAGTACTTC.